The 10 T cell receptor beta chains below were found in one sample sequenced in a study of T cells in Graves' hyperthyroidism and ophthalmopathy. Amplification targeted TCR beta CDR3 regions from RNA transcripts. A first-round RT-PCR of the TCR CDR3 used the HTBI primer set. TCRdb re-called the multiplex PCR reads through MiXCR, storing one row per CDR3 protein. The data hold 500,000 to 650,000 distinct CDR3 sequences, with around 15% observed a single time. Specimen: blood. These receptors were collected from a woman aged 40-49 years with Graves' hyperthyroidism.

This chain connects TRBV27 to TRBJ2-7; 13 nucleotides agree with TRBD2. From germline, CDR1 is MNHEY and CDR2 SMNVEV (reference sequence). With 3 bases clipped from V and 4 bases from J, the junction kept 6 bases outside the gene matches. The CDR3 totals 16 residues. The CDR3: CASSFRLAGGGYEQYF. The CDR3 coding sequence is TGTGCCAGCAGTTTCAGACTAGCGGGAGGCGGGTACGAGCAGTACTTC.

This clonotype was seen repeatedly, ten times or more. This chain uses TRBV28 with TRBJ2-7; TRBD2 might be the D (5 bases). V was pared by 7 bases and J by 2 bases, with 18 bases between. This CDR3 region has 15 residues. Germline assignment: CDR1 MDHEN and CDR2 SYDVKM. CDR3 coding DNA: TGTGCCAGCACCTCCGAGGGAGCGCAAACCTACGAGCAGTACTTC. Residues: CASTSEGAQTYEQYF.

This chain uses TRBV27 with TRBJ1-2, with a weak D call TRBD1 (6 bases). The CDR3 has 16 residues. Per the germline V gene, CDR1 is MNHEY and CDR2 is SMNVEV (reference sequence). V was trimmed by 5 bases and J by 4 bases, leaving 20 bases between them. In nucleotides, the CDR3 is TGTGCCAGCAGTCCCGTCGACCGGACAGACTCCTATGGCTACACCTTC. This codes for CASSPVDRTDSYGYTF.

This clonotype was recorded at least ten times. The genes are TRBV7-2 and TRBJ2-1; D is possibly TRBD1 or TRBD2 (5 bases each). The germline V gene has CDR1 SGHTA and CDR2 FQGNSA. There are 15 residues in the CDR3. V was clipped by 5 bases and J by 3 bases, with 14 bases between them. The CDR3 sequence is CASSTPGTVYNEQFF. DNA of the CDR3: TGTGCCAGCAGCACTCCCGGGACGGTCTACAATGAGCAGTTCTTC.

This chain joins TRBV5-1 and TRBJ2-3, with a weak D call TRBD1 (5 bases). Per germline, CDR1 SGHRS and CDR2 YFSETQ. The CDR3 length is 15 residues. V was pared by 0 bases and J by 2 bases, with 10 bases between. The CDR3 DNA is TGCGCCAGCAGCTTGGGGACACACAACACAGATACGCAGTATTTT. It yields the protein CASSLGTHNTDTQYF.

This clonotype was detected only a few times. The chain is built from TRBV5-1 and TRBJ1-1; 11 bases are shared with TRBD1. The junction had 8 bases not matched to a gene; V was cut back by 1 base and J by 3 bases. The V gene's germline CDR1 is SGHRS and CDR2 YFSETQ. This CDR3 region has 17 residues. The CDR3 protein is CASSLTGQGAYDTEAFF. CDR3 bases: TGCGCCAGCAGCTTGACCGGACAGGGGGCGTACGACACTGAAGCTTTCTTT.

In its sample, this clonotype was seen a few times. A read error is possible here, since a much larger clone lies one base away. The V and J genes are TRBV28 and TRBJ2-7; D unclear. The CDR3 has 13 amino acids. Germline-derived CDR1 and CDR2 are MDHEN and SYDVKM. This chain's CDR3 is CAGSSDGAYEQYF. The CDR3 DNA sequence: TGTGCCGGCAGTTCCGACGGAGCCTACGAGCAGTACTTC.

In its sample, this clonotype was seen many times. The genes are TRBV30 and TRBJ2-3, with a weak D call TRBD2 (6 bases). This CDR3 is built from 15 residues. Germline V gene sequence: CDR1 GTSNPN, CDR2 SVGIG (reference sequence). The V end lost 5 bases, the J end lost 1 base, and 16 bases lay between the germline ends. CDR3 nucleotides: TGTGCCTGGGGACGAGCGGGTTCGGGCACAGATACGCAGTATTTT. This translates into CAWGRAGSGTDTQYF.

In its sample, this clonotype was seen a few times. The chain recombines TRBV6-1 with TRBJ2-2; D gene uncertain. The V end lost 1 base, the J end lost 6 bases, and 9 bases lay between the germline ends. The CDR3 runs 14 residues. CDR1 and CDR2 (germline): MNHNS, SASEGT. The CDR3 protein is CASSEVPEPGELFF. In DNA, the CDR3 is TGTGCCAGCAGTGAAGTGCCCGAACCCGGGGAGCTGTTTTTT.

This clonotype occurred a few times. The J gene is TRBJ2-1, the V gene TRBV29-1, with D unclear. CDR3 length equals 15 residues. CDR1 and CDR2 from the germline V gene are SQVTM and ANQGSEA. The V end was cut by 4 bases, the J end by 0 bases, with 13 bases between. The CDR3 spells CSVVLVAFSYNEQFF. CDR3 sequence (DNA): TGCAGCGTTGTATTAGTGGCATTCTCCTACAATGAGCAGTTCTTC.